This T cell receptor (beta chain) emerged from a study of CD8+ T cells in alopecia areata. Overall study context: Tofacitinib therapy took 6 to 18 months; 6 months off drug came after. Overall study findings and caveats: Higher clonality than in normal scalp was seen in lesional scalp, especially alopecia totalis/universalis. Alphabeta T cells residing in normal skin are also sequenced in scalp samples.

Trimming took off 6 bases at V and 4 bases at J, with 14 bases between the two ends. Looked up from germline, CDR1 is ENHRY and CDR2 is SYGVKD. This CDR3 is built from 14 residues. Concerning this clone: Its antigen is unidentified.

Extraction and reverse transcription of RNA yielded cDNA as the sequencing template. Data came from immunoSEQ multiplex PCR; TCRdb stores just in-frame clones and leaves some out. In the table there are some 120,000 clones, 50% to 60% of which are singletons. Sorted out of PBMCs were CD4+ T cells and CD8+ T cells. The genes are TRBV10-3 and TRBJ2-3; tentatively, D is TRBD2 (5 bases). The source of this sequence is a human donor with alopecia areata. This specimen was CD4+ T cells sorted from blood, taken at week 0. CDR3 loop: CAIREEAGADTQYF. The DNA for the CDR3 is TGTGCCATCAGGGAGGAGGCCGGCGCAGATACGCAGTATTTT.